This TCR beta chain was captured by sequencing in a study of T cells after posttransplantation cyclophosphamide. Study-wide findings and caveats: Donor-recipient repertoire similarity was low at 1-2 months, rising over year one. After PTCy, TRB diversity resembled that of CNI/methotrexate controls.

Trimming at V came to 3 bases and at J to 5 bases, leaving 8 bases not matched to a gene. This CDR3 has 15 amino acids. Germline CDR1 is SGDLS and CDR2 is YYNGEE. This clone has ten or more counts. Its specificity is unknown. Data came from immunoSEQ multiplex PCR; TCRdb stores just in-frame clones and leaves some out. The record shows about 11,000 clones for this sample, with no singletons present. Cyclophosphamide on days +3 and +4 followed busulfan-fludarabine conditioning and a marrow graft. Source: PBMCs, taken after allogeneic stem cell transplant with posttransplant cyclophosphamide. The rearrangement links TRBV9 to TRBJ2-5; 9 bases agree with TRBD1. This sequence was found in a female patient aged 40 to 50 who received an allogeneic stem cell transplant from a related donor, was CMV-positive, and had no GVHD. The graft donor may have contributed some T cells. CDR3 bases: TGTGCCAGCAGCGCCGGGACAGGGCGCGCGGAGACCCAGTACTTC. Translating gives CASSAGTGRAETQYF.